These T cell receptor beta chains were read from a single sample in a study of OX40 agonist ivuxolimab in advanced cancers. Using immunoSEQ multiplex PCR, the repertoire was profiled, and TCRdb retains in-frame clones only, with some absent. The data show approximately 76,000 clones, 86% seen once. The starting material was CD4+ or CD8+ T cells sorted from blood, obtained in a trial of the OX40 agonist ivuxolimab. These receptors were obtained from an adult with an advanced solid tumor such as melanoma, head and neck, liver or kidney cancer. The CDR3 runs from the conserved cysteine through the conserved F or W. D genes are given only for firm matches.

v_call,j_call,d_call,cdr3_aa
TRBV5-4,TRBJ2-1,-,CASSRGNEQFF
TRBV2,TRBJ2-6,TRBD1,CASSASHRGSGANVLTF
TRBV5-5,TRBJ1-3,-,CASSLAAGNTIYF
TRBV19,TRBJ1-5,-,CASGVITQPQHF
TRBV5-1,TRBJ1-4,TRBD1,CASSLAGTGGEKLFF
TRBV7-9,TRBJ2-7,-,CASSLGGPREQYF
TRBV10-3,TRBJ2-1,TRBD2,CAISDFGLAGIYNEQFF
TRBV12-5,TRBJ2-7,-,CASAVEGGGLYEQYF
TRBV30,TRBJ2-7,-,CAWSGWRGPYEQYF
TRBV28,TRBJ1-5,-,CASAKPGGGSQPQHF
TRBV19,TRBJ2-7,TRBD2,CASSLRGGFDEQYF
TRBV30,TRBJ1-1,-,CAWSLYAGVGNTEAFF
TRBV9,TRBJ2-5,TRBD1,CASSVANVAGGGETQYF
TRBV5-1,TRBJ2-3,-,CASSLYGVTDTQYF
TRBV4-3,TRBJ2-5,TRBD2,CASSQQAGAFETQYF
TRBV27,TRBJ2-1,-,CASSIVGVASNEQFF
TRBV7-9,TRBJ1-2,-,CASSQGHLYGYTF
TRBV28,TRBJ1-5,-,CASSSPGSYQPQHF
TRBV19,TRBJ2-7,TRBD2,CASTLTSGSSYEQYF
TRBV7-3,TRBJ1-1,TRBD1,CASSPGGANTEAFF
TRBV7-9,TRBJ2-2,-,CGCTNTGELFF
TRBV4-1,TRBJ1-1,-,CASSQVSWNTEAFF
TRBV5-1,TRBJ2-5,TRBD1,CASSPTGVGTQYF
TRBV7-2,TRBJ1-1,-,CASSLDLSGAFF
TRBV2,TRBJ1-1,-,CASRFGYEAFF
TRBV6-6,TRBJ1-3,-,CASTILGQGPGNTIYF
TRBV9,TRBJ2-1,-,CASDAGGVGGEQFF
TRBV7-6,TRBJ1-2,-,CASSPQVGGGDCGYTF
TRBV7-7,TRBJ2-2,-,CASSPQGTGELFF
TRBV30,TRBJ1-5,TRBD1,CAWGRTGIGQPQHF
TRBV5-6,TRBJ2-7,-,CASSLRTSTYEQYF
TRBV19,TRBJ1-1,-,CASSIMKGVIMNTEAFF
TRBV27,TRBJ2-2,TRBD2,CASAQSGANTGELFF
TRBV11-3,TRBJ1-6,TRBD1,CASSWDRDSPLHF
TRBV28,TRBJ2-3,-,CASYFGAGLADTQYF
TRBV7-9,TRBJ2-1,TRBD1,CASSLEGTGAEQFF
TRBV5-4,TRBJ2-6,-,CASSIGSQGANVLTF
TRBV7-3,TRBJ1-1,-,CASSLTGGFAEAFF
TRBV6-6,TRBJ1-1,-,CASRSQGPNTEAFF
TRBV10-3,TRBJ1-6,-,CAIRIDSGNSPLHF
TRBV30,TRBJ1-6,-,CAWSKGLDSPLHF
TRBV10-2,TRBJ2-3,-,CASSEVVTDTQYF
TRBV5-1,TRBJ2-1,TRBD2,CASSLDPSGRAGEQFF
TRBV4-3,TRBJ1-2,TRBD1,CASSPDARGEGYTF
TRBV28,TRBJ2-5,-,CASSLRETQYF
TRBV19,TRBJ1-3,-,CASSIWQDSSSGNTIYF
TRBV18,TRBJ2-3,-,CASSPLQGTDTQYF
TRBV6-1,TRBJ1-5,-,CASRDFTGSLLSQHF
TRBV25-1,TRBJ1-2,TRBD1,CASSKTGSYGYTF